The entry below describes one T cell receptor beta chain. Original processing notes: Scientists estimated how many nucleated cells there were by amplifying reference gene primers. The method was immunoSEQ multiplex PCR; TCRdb's version includes in-frame clones alone and lacks a portion of them. That table is the source of V, J and clone size, and D and trimming were worked out from the DNA. The profile shows fewer than 300,000 clones, more than 85% of them singletons. The CDR3 consists of 12 residues. The V segment lost 8 bases and the J segment 7 bases; nucleotides outside the gene matches: 4. CDR1 is SEHNR and CDR2 is FQNEAQ in the germline V gene (reference sequence). These data belong to a study of blood T cell repertoires in COVID-19. About the study: COVID-19 samples from acute and convalescent phases originated in the United States, Italy and Spain.

This chain connects TRBV7-9 to TRBJ1-5, with 8 bases fitting TRBD1. The TCR sequence derives from a woman aged 25 to 39 with COVID-19, enrolled during active disease. Sequencing was performed on peripheral blood. The CDR3 region is CASGQGGQPQHF. The DNA for the CDR3 is TGTGCCAGCGGACAGGGAGGACAGCCCCAGCATTTT.